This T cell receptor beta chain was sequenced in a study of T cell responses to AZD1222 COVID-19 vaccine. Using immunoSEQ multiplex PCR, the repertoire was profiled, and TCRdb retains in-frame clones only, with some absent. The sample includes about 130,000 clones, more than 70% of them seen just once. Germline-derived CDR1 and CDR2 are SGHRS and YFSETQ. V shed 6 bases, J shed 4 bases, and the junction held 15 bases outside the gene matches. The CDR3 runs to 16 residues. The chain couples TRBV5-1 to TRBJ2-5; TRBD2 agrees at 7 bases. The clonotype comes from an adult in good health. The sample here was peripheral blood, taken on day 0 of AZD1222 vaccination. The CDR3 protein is CASNQVAGAVGETQYF. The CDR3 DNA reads TGCGCCAGCAACCAGGTGGCGGGAGCTGTTGGAGAGACCCAGTACTTC.